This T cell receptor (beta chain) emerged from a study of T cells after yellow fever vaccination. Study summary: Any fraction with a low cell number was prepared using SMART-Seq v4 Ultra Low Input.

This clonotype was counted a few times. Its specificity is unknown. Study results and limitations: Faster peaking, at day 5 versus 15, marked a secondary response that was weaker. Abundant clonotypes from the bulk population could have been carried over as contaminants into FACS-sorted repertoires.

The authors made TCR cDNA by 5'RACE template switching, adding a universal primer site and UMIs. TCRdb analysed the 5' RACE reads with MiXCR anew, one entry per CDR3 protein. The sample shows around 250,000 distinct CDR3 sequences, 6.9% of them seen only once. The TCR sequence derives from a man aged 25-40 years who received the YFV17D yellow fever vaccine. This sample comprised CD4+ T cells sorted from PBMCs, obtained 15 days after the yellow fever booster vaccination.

DNA of the CDR3: TGCAGTGCTCTCCGGGGCCCTTGGACCGGGGAGCTGTTTTTT. Its protein product is CSALRGPWTGELFF. This chain connects TRBV20-1 to TRBJ2-2; D could derive from TRBD1 or TRBD2 (5 bases each). Germline CDR1 DFQATT, CDR2 SNEGSKA (reference sequence). V shed 5 bases and J shed 5 bases, with 15 bases lying between them. CDR3 length: 14 residues.